The 16 T cell receptor beta chains presented below share a single source sample, sequenced in a study of blood T cell repertoires in COVID-19. Here immunoSEQ multiplex PCR was the method, and the copy in TCRdb shows in-frame clones only, minus some. The repertoire holds roughly 88,000 clones, with about nine tenths as singletons. The sequenced sample was peripheral blood. The receptors were sampled from a woman aged 45-65 years in a cohort sampled during active COVID-19.

This clone appeared once. V and J are TRBV9 and TRBJ2-5; a possible D gene is TRBD2 (5 bases). The V and J ends lost 1 base and 5 bases respectively, with 15 bases between them. CDR1 and CDR2 (germline): SGDLS, YYNGEE. This CDR3 contains 15 residues. CDR3 sequence reads: CASSVTDVGVETQYF. The CDR3, as DNA: TGTGCCAGCAGCGTAACCGACGTGGGAGTCGAGACCCAGTACTTC.

The chain is built from TRBV19 and TRBJ1-2; 7 nucleotides agree with TRBD1. The germline CDR1 and CDR2 sequences are LNHDA and SQIVND (reference sequence). CDR3 length: 14 amino acids. Trimming at V came to 5 bases and at J to 4 bases, leaving 7 bases not matched to a gene. CDR3 nucleotides: TGTGCCAGTAGTGAAGGACAGGATACCTATGGCTACACCTTC. This encodes CASSEGQDTYGYTF.

This sequence joins TRBV4-2 and TRBJ2-7, with 11 bases matching TRBD1. The ends lost 0 bases at V and 2 bases at J; junction bases unmatched: 9. Germline V CDR1 and CDR2: LGHNA, YNFKEQ. The CDR3 has 18 residues. CDR3 bases: TGTGCCAGCAGCCAAGATCCCACCGGGACAGGGGGTACCTACGAGCAGTACTTC. Amino acids: CASSQDPTGTGGTYEQYF.

The chain carries TRBV7-3 and TRBJ2-5; D not resolved. There are 13 residues in the CDR3. Trimming took off 5 bases at V and 5 bases at J, with 12 bases between the two ends. Germline lookup yields CDR1 SGHTA and CDR2 FQGTGA. The DNA of the CDR3 is TGTGCCAGCAGCCTGGCTGCTTCTGAGACCCAGTACTTC. Translating gives CASSLAASETQYF.

The chain carries TRBV29-1 and TRBJ1-2; D call uncertain. The germline gives CDR1 SQVTM, CDR2 ANQGSEA. CDR3 length equals 15 residues. V was cut by 0 bases and J by 4 bases, with 15 bases left in between. CDR3 residues: CSVEDVQGGPYGYTF. The CDR3 DNA reads as TGCAGCGTTGAAGACGTTCAAGGAGGGCCCTATGGCTACACCTTC. Combining the CDR3 with reference TRBV29-1 and TRBJ1-2 gives the whole variable domain SAVISQKPSRDICQRGTSLTIQCQVDSQVTMMFWYRQQPGQSLTLIATANQGSEATYESGFVIDKFPISRPNLTFSTLTVSNMSPEDSSIYLCSVEDVQGGPYGYTFGSGTRLTVV.

The genes are TRBV3-1 (or the pseudogene TRBV3-2) and TRBJ2-1; 12 positions agree with TRBD2. The V and J ends lost 6 bases and 3 bases, in that order; junction bases with no gene match: 6. Germline V gene sequence: CDR1 LGHDT, CDR2 YNNKEL (reference sequence). This CDR3 is 16 amino acids long. CDR3 DNA sequence: TGTGCCAGCAGGTCCCTAGCGGGGGGGCTCTACAATGAGCAGTTCTTC. Translation: CASRSLAGGLYNEQFF.

The chain uses TRBV11-3 and TRBJ2-2, with 10 bases identical to TRBD1. Germline-derived CDR1 and CDR2 are SGHNT and YENEEA. The CDR3 totals 18 residues. V dropped 6 bases and J dropped 8; count of bases not matched to a gene: 18. CDR3 coding DNA: TGTGCCAGCAGTCCGCGAGGGACAGGGGCCACCATGGTGGGGGAGCTGTTTTTT. Amino acid sequence: CASSPRGTGATMVGELFF.

J is TRBJ2-3 and V is TRBV9; D uncertain. The germline CDR1 and CDR2 sequences are SGDLS and YYNGEE. Trimming took 4 bases from V and 0 from J, leaving 12 bases between them. This CDR3 contains 15 residues. CDR3 sequence reads: CASSPGSMSTDTQYF. The CDR3 coding sequence is TGTGCCAGCAGCCCGGGTTCAATGAGCACAGATACGCAGTATTTT.

The chain joins TRBV10-1 to TRBJ2-1; perhaps TRBD1 as D (6 bases). The germline CDR1 and CDR2 sequences are WNHNN and SYGVQD (reference sequence). The CDR3 loop spans 16 amino acids. V was shortened by 4 bases and J by 7 bases, with 20 bases between the two germline ends. The CDR3 DNA reads as TGCGCCAGCAGTGGAGAACCGGGACAACCTCAGAATGAGCAGTTCTTC. This encodes CASSGEPGQPQNEQFF.

The chain is built from TRBV27 and TRBJ1-6; no firm D call. There are 16 residues in the CDR3. The V and J ends lost 6 bases and 4 bases respectively, with 16 bases between them. Germline CDR1 MNHEY, CDR2 SMNVEV (reference sequence). The CDR3, as DNA: TGTGCCAGCAGCTTCTCGGTTTCATCATATAATTCACCCCTCCACTTT. Translating gives CASSFSVSSYNSPLHF.

V gene TRBV3-1 (or the pseudogene TRBV3-2) combines with J gene TRBJ1-1; TRBD1 matches at 9 bases. The CDR3 contains 17 residues. V shed 3 bases and J 6 bases; nucleotides not matched to a gene: 14. The germline V gene encodes CDR1 LGHDT and CDR2 YNNKEL (reference sequence). The CDR3 bases are TGTGCCAGCAGCCAGCTCACCGGGACAGGGCCAATAGCTGAAGCTTTCTTT. Its protein product is CASSQLTGTGPIAEAFF.

J is TRBJ2-7 and V is TRBV5-6; D may be TRBD2 (5 bases). The CDR3 covers 12 residues. Trimming left V 4 bases short and J 6 bases short, with 11 bases between. Germline CDR1 and CDR2: SGHDT and YYEEEE. The CDR3, as DNA: TGTGCCAGCAGCGAACAAGGAGGCGAGCAGTACTTC. It yields the protein CASSEQGGEQYF.

V usage is TRBV16 and J usage is TRBJ1-2, with TRBD1 matching 10 bases. CDR3 length: 16 amino acids. V shed 5 bases and J 5 bases; nucleotides not matched to a gene: 11. Germline CDR1 reads KGHSY; CDR2 reads FQNENV. The CDR3 protein is CASSTLPGQGIYGYTF. CDR3 sequence (DNA): TGTGCCAGCAGCACACTTCCGGGACAGGGGATTTATGGCTACACCTTC.

The chain has TRBV5-1 and TRBJ2-2; TRBD1 aligns across 7 bases. There are 15 residues in the CDR3. The ends lost 4 bases at V and 8 bases at J; junction bases unmatched: 11. Germline CDR1 is SGHRS and CDR2 is YFSETQ. The CDR3 coding sequence is TGCGCCAGCAGCGCCCGACAGGGTCCCATGGGGGAGCTGTTTTTT. Translating gives CASSARQGPMGELFF.

The chain joins TRBV4-1 to TRBJ2-5; D gene unclear. CDR1 and CDR2 from the germline V gene are MGHRA and YSYEKL. CDR3 length: 16 amino acids. The V and J ends lost 0 bases and 7 bases respectively, with 18 bases between them. The CDR3 protein is CASSQDTGTVKRTQYF. DNA for the CDR3: TGCGCCAGCAGCCAAGACACCGGAACAGTGAAAAGGACCCAGTACTTC.

This clone was counted a single time. The chain combines TRBV12-3 or TRBV12-4 with TRBJ1-1; a possible D gene is TRBD1 (6 bases). The length of the CDR3 is 13 residues. Trimming pared 3 bases from V and 6 bases from J, leaving 11 bases between. This chain's CDR3 is CASSLDSSAEAFF. CDR3 sequence (DNA): TGTGCCAGCAGTTTGGACAGTAGCGCTGAAGCTTTCTTT.